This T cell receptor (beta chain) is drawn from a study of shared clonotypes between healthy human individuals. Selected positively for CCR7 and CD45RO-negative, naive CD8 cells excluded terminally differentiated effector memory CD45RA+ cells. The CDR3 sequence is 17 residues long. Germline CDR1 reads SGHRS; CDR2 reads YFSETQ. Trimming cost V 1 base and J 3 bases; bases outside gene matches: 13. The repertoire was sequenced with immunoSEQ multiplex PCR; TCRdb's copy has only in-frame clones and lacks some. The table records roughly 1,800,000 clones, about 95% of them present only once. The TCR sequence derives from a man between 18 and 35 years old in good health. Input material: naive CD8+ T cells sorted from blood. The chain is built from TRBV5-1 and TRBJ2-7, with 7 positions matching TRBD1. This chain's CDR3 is CASSLPLTTGKDYEQYF. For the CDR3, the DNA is TGCGCCAGCAGCTTGCCTCTGACGACAGGGAAGGACTACGAGCAGTACTTC.